The 4 T cell receptor beta chains below come from one sample, sequenced in a study of cytomegalovirus exposure and HLA in healthy donors. PCR primers comprised 60 Vbeta and 13 Jbeta primers. Sequencing used immunoSEQ multiplex PCR; TCRdb keeps in-frame clones, though not all of them. Among 130,000 to 150,000 clones listed, approximately 79% were seen once. Sequenced input: PBMCs. All receptors derive from a woman aged 40 to 55 in good health and CMV-seropositive.

The rearrangement links TRBV5-1 to TRBJ2-1; 7 positions match TRBD2. This CDR3 comprises 16 residues. J lost 7 bases, V lost 3 bases, and 13 bases had no gene match. From germline, CDR1 is SGHRS and CDR2 YFSETQ. CDR3 region: CASSSTLGGYGNEQFF. In DNA form, the CDR3 reads TGCGCCAGCAGCTCGACCTTGGGGGGGTATGGGAATGAGCAGTTCTTC.

This clone was recorded once. This chain connects TRBV25-1 to TRBJ2-1, with 7 positions matching TRBD1. From germline, CDR1 is MGHDK and CDR2 SYGVNS. V gave up 4 bases and J gave up 6 bases; unmatched junction bases: 3. This CDR3 contains 13 residues. CDR3: CASSGDSFNEQFF. Written as DNA, the CDR3 is TGTGCCAGCAGTGGGGACAGTTTCAATGAGCAGTTCTTC. The whole variable domain, remainder taken from reference TRBV25-1 and TRBJ2-1, is EADIYQTPRYLVIGTGKKITLECSQTMGHDKMYWYQQDPGMELHLIHYSYGVNSTEKGDLSSESTVSRIRTEHFPLTLESARPSHTSQYLCASSGDSFNEQFFGPGTRLTVL.

The chain links TRBV10-1 to TRBJ1-5, with TRBD1 identical over 9 bases. Germline trimming cut 5 bases from V and 3 bases from J; bases unmatched to any gene: 2. The CDR3 covers 14 residues. Germline values: CDR1 WNHNN, CDR2 SYGVQD (reference sequence). The CDR3 DNA reads TGCGCCAGCAGTCGGACAGGGGTCAATCAGCCCCAGCATTTT. This encodes CASSRTGVNQPQHF.

This rearrangement joins TRBV6-6 to TRBJ2-1, with TRBD1 identical over 7 bases. The junction had 8 bases not matched to a gene; V was cut back by 6 bases and J by 6 bases. The CDR3 spans 14 residues. Germline values: CDR1 MNHNY, CDR2 SVGAGI (reference sequence). The CDR3 DNA reads as TGTGCCAGCAGGAGACAGGGATCGAGCAATGAGCAGTTCTTC. Translating gives CASRRQGSSNEQFF.